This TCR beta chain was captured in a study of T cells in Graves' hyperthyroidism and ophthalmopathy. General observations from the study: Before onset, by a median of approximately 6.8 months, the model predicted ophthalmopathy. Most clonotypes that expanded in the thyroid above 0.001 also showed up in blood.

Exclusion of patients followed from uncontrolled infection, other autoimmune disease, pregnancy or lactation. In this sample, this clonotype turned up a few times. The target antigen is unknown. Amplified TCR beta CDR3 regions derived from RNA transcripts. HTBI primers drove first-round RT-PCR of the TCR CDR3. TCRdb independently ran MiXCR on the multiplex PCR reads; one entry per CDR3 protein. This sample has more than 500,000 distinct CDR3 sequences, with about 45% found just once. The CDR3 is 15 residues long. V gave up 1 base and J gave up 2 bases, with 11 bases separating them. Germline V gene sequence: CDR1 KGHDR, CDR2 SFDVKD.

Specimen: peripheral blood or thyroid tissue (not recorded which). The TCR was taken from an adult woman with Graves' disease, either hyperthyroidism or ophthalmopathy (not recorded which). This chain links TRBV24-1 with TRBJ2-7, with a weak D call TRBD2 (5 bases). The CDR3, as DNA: TGTGCCACCAGTGATTTTAGGACTGGAACCTACGAGCAGTACTTC. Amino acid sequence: CATSDFRTGTYEQYF.